The 27 T cell receptor beta chains below all came from one sample that was sequenced in a study of graft-versus-host responses after intestinal transplantation. The table came from immunoSEQ multiplex PCR; TCRdb's copy has only in-frame clones and leaves some out. The sample comprises over 1,300 clones, roughly 89% of which are singletons, and 7% to 9% rests with the top ten. Here the sequenced sample was PBMCs, taken just over 32 days after intestinal transplant. The receptors were gathered from a human patient who received an intestinal transplant, so some T cells may come from the graft donor.

The chain joins TRBV7-9 to TRBJ2-1; 9 nucleotides align to TRBD1. Trimming at V came to 4 bases and at J to 6 bases, leaving 7 bases not matched to a gene. The CDR3 consists of 15 residues. Germline V lookup: CDR1 SEHNR, CDR2 FQNEAQ (reference sequence). The CDR3 is CASSYPDRGGNEQFF. The CDR3 DNA is TGTGCCAGCAGCTATCCGGACAGGGGTGGCAATGAGCAGTTCTTC.

This chain connects TRBV6-5 to TRBJ2-1; 10 nucleotides line up with TRBD2. CDR3 length equals 14 residues. The V segment lost 7 bases and the J segment 10 bases; nucleotides outside the gene matches: 10. CDR1 is MNHEY and CDR2 is SVGAGI in the germline V gene. In DNA form, the CDR3 reads TGTGCCAGCACTCTAGCGGGAGAGGTAGGAGAGCAGTTCTTC. Its protein product is CASTLAGEVGEQFF.

The V and J genes are TRBV29-1 and TRBJ2-7; TRBD2 agrees at 11 bases. After removal of 7 bases from V and 5 bases from J, the junction contained 7 bases not matched to a gene. There are 13 residues in the CDR3. CDR1 and CDR2 (germline): SQVTM, ANQGSEA. CDR3 sequence (DNA): TGCAGCGGATCGACTAGCGGGATCAACGAGCAGTACTTC. This encodes CSGSTSGINEQYF.

This clone has only a few counts. The chain employs TRBV6-4 and TRBJ2-2, with D possibly being TRBD2 (5 bases). V was clipped by 2 bases and J by 1 base, with 5 bases between them. Germline assignment: CDR1 MRHNA and CDR2 SNTAGT. The CDR3 runs to 14 residues. The CDR3 loop is CASSDGLNTGELFF. CDR3 bases: TGTGCCAGCAGTGACGGACTGAACACCGGGGAGCTGTTTTTT.

The chain combines TRBV6-9 with TRBJ2-7, with D tentatively TRBD1 or TRBD2 (5 bases each). V lost 3 bases and J 7 bases, leaving 16 bases between the germline ends. Germline V lookup: CDR1 MNHGY, CDR2 SVAAGI. CDR3 length equals 14 residues. Here the CDR3 DNA reads TGTGCCAGCAGTTACACGACAAAAGGGGAGGAGCAGTACTTC. Translating it yields CASSYTTKGEEQYF.

V usage is TRBV6-5 and J usage is TRBJ2-5; 7 nucleotides line up with TRBD1. J gave up 2 bases and V 10 bases, and 7 bases lay outside the gene matches. The CDR3 has 13 amino acids. Germline CDR1 and CDR2: MNHEY and SVGAGI. CDR3 loop: CATQRDRQETQYF. The CDR3 DNA sequence: TGTGCCACCCAACGGGACAGACAAGAGACCCAGTACTTC.

The chain combines TRBV10-2 with TRBJ2-5; no firm D call. From germline, CDR1 is WSHSY and CDR2 SAAADI. This CDR3 is 11 amino acids long. V was clipped by 5 bases and J by 4 bases, with 5 bases between them. Here the CDR3 reads CASSNTETQYF. CDR3 nucleotides: TGCGCCAGCAGTAACACAGAGACCCAGTACTTC.

V gene TRBV11-1 combines with J gene TRBJ2-1, with D possibly being TRBD2 (6 bases). The CDR3 totals 16 residues. Trimming took 1 base from V and 4 from J, leaving 14 bases between them. In germline, CDR1 is SGHAT, CDR2 FQDESV (reference sequence). This chain's CDR3 is CASSLGPLGGYNEQFF. The CDR3 coding sequence is TGTGCCAGCAGCTTAGGACCCTTGGGGGGTTACAATGAGCAGTTCTTC.

The genes are TRBV9 and TRBJ2-2; D is possibly TRBD2 (6 bases). V shed 7 bases and J shed 4 bases, with 8 bases lying between them. The CDR3 contains 12 residues. Germline V gene data show CDR1 as SGDLS and CDR2 as YYNGEE. The CDR3, as DNA: TGTGCCAGCGGGGGGATCACCGGGGAGCTGTTTTTT. Translation: CASGGITGELFF.

This clone occurred once. The chain links TRBV6-5 to TRBJ1-2; D is ambiguous. The germline V gene has CDR1 MNHEY and CDR2 SVGAGI. The V end lost 0 bases, the J end lost 2 bases, and 4 bases lay between the germline ends. The CDR3 has 13 amino acids. The CDR3 DNA sequence: TGTGCCAGCAGTTACTCCGACAACTATGGCTACACCTTC. This codes for CASSYSDNYGYTF.

J is TRBJ2-1 and V is TRBV4-3; the D gene is possibly TRBD2 (6 bases). V dropped 4 bases and J dropped 0 bases, with 13 bases sitting between them. CDR1 LGHNA and CDR2 YSLEER come from the germline V gene. This CDR3 spans 16 amino acids. CDR3 amino acids: CASSLTAGGSYNEQFF. The CDR3 nucleotides read TGCGCCAGCAGCCTCACAGCCGGGGGCTCCTACAATGAGCAGTTCTTC.

This sequence joins TRBV5-6 and TRBJ2-1, with D unresolved. Trimming shortened V by 0 bases and J by 12 bases, and 7 bases separated the two germline ends. The germline V gene encodes CDR1 SGHDT and CDR2 YYEEEE. The CDR3 runs to 11 residues. The CDR3 sequence: CASSLGVWQFF. The CDR3, as DNA: TGTGCCAGCAGCTTGGGGGTGTGGCAGTTCTTC.

This clone was seen once. V gene TRBV5-4 combines with J gene TRBJ2-7; 8 bases line up with TRBD2. Germline V gene lookup returns CDR1 SGHNT and CDR2 YYREEE (reference sequence). V was pared by 4 bases and J by 5 bases, with 14 bases of the junction left unmatched. The CDR3 covers 16 residues. The chain's CDR3 is CASSQEASGSPHEQYF. Written as DNA, the CDR3 is TGTGCCAGCAGCCAAGAGGCCAGCGGGAGTCCCCACGAGCAGTACTTC. The complete variable domain, with remaining parts taken from reference TRBV5-4 and TRBJ2-7, reads ETGVTQSPTHLIKTRGQQVTLRCSSQSGHNTVSWYQQALGQGPQFIFQYYREEENGRGNFPPRFSGLQFPNYSSELNVNALELDDSALYLCASSQEASGSPHEQYFGPGTRLTVT.

The CDR3 protein is CASSETGVADEQFF. The CDR3 bases are TGTGCCAGCAGTGAAACGGGAGTGGCAGATGAGCAGTTCTTC. V and J are TRBV6-4 and TRBJ2-1; tentatively, D is TRBD2 (6 bases). The germline CDR1 and CDR2 sequences are MRHNA and SNTAGT. This CDR3 region has 14 residues. The ends were cut back, 3 bases at V and 8 bases at J, with 14 bases in the middle.

The chain links TRBV7-4 to TRBJ2-7; D may be TRBD2 (5 bases). Germline assignment: CDR1 SGHVT and CDR2 SQSDAQ. This CDR3 is built from 15 residues. Trimming pared 10 bases from V and 2 bases from J, leaving 21 bases between. The CDR3 loop reads CATAFSGPGTYEQYF. In DNA, the CDR3 is TGTGCCACCGCCTTTTCAGGCCCCGGGACCTACGAGCAGTACTTC. Combining the CDR3 with reference TRBV7-4 and TRBJ2-7 gives the whole variable domain GAGVSQSPRYKVAKRGRDVALRCDSISGHVTLYWYRQTLGQGSEVLTYSQSDAQRDKSGRPSGRFSAERPERSVSTLKIQRTEQGDSAVYLCATAFSGPGTYEQYFGPGTRLTVT.

The chain has TRBV11-2 and TRBJ2-7, with D perhaps TRBD1 or TRBD2 (5 bases each). Per the germline V gene, CDR1 is SGHAT and CDR2 is FQNNGV. V was pared by 4 bases and J by 5 bases, with 15 bases between. CDR3 size: 14 residues. CDR3 DNA sequence: TGTGCCAGCAGCTCAACTAGGGGAAGCCACGAGCAGTACTTC. The encoded protein is CASSSTRGSHEQYF.

This chain connects TRBV2 to TRBJ2-7; 7 nucleotides match TRBD1. Germline V gives CDR1 SNHLY, CDR2 FYNNEI. Unmatched junction bases numbered 5, after V lost 4 bases and J lost 2 bases. The CDR3 is 14 residues long. The CDR3 sequence is CASSGATGTYEQYF. CDR3 sequence (DNA): TGTGCCAGCAGTGGCGCGACAGGGACCTACGAGCAGTACTTC. Together with reference TRBV2 and TRBJ2-7, the CDR3 gives the full variable domain: EPEVTQTPSHQVTQMGQEVILRCVPISNHLYFYWYRQILGQKVEFLVSFYNNEISEKSEIFDDQFSVERPDGSNFTLKIRSTKLEDSAMYFCASSGATGTYEQYFGPGTRLTVT.

The V gene is TRBV6-4, the J gene TRBJ2-5, with 13 bases identical to TRBD2. Germline lookup yields CDR1 MRHNA and CDR2 SNTAGT. This CDR3 is built from 15 residues. V lost 6 bases and J lost 1; bases outside the gene matches: 2. CDR3 in amino acids: CASSRTSGSQETQYF. For the CDR3, the DNA is TGTGCCAGCAGCCGGACTAGCGGGAGCCAAGAGACCCAGTACTTC.

This chain links TRBV30 with TRBJ2-1, with 7 bases matching TRBD1. The V gene's germline CDR1 is GTSNPN and CDR2 SVGIG (reference sequence). The ends lost 2 bases at V and 15 bases at J; junction bases unmatched: 16. The CDR3 is 14 amino acids. CDR3 DNA sequence: TGTGCCTGGAGTTTCCCGGGACAGACATTATGGAGGTTCTTC. Translation: CAWSFPGQTLWRFF.

The chain is built from TRBV20-1 and TRBJ2-7; D is uncertain. Trimming took 6 bases from V and 6 from J, leaving 12 bases between them. This CDR3 has 11 residues. In germline, CDR1 is DFQATT, CDR2 SNEGSKA (reference sequence). The DNA of the CDR3 is TGCAGTGCACGGAACCGGAGCGAGCAGTACTTC. Translated: CSARNRSEQYF.

The chain recombines TRBV4-3 with TRBJ2-1; D possibly corresponds to TRBD2 (6 bases). The V and J ends lost 4 bases and 15 bases respectively, with 16 bases between them. CDR1 is LGHNA, CDR2 YSLEER, per germline. This CDR3 is built from 12 residues. In DNA, the CDR3 is TGCGCCAGCAGCCCCGATGGAGGGAGGCGGTTCTTC. Translating it yields CASSPDGGRRFF.

This chain uses TRBV7-9 with TRBJ2-3; D might be TRBD2 (6 bases). Trimming shortened V by 5 bases and J by 4 bases, and 10 bases separated the two germline ends. This CDR3 has 13 amino acids. From germline, CDR1 is SEHNR and CDR2 FQNEAQ (reference sequence). The CDR3 region has the DNA TGTGCCAGCAGCCAACGACTAGCAGATACGCAGTATTTT. Protein product: CASSQRLADTQYF.

The genes are TRBV27 and TRBJ2-7; 7 nucleotides match TRBD2. Germline V gene lookup returns CDR1 MNHEY and CDR2 SMNVEV (reference sequence). V lost 2 bases and J lost 5; bases outside the gene matches: 6. The CDR3 consists of 14 residues. The CDR3 loop reads CASSLMGGRNEQYF. The CDR3 nucleotides are TGTGCCAGCAGTTTAATGGGAGGGAGGAACGAGCAGTACTTC.

The rearrangement uses TRBV15 and TRBJ1-3; D call uncertain. The CDR3 contains 13 residues. Germline CDR1 is LNHNV and CDR2 is YYDKDF (reference sequence). The V and J ends lost 5 bases and 4 bases respectively, with 9 bases between them. This CDR3 reads CATSVGAGNTIYF. The CDR3 DNA is TGTGCCACCAGCGTCGGAGCGGGAAACACCATATATTTT.

The rearrangement joins TRBV7-9 to TRBJ2-1; no clear D. In germline, CDR1 is SEHNR, CDR2 FQNEAQ (reference sequence). The CDR3 length is 14 residues. With 1 base removed from V and 4 bases from J, the gap between germline ends came to 8 bases. CDR3 residues: CASSLVLTYNEQFF. For the CDR3, the DNA is TGTGCCAGCAGCTTAGTTCTAACGTACAATGAGCAGTTCTTC.

The chain recombines TRBV7-8 with TRBJ1-6, with 9 bases aligning to TRBD1. Germline V gene lookup returns CDR1 SGHVS and CDR2 FQNEAQ. V was clipped by 4 bases and J by 4 bases; unmatched bases: 5. The CDR3 is made up of 16 amino acids. Here the CDR3 DNA reads TGTGCCAGCAGCTCGACCGGGACAGGGTATAATTCACCCCTCCACTTT. Encoded protein: CASSSTGTGYNSPLHF.

Worth noting for this clone: At one of its ends the junction is not consistent with the germline gene, which may arise from a read error. V usage is TRBV5-3 and J usage is TRBJ2-4; D call uncertain. TRBV5-3 qualifies as an ORF whose function is uncertain. The CDR3 length is 13 residues. CDR3 in DNA: TGCGCCAGCACCCCCCCGGGTGTGGGCATTCAGTACTTC. The encoded protein is CASTPPGVGIQYF.